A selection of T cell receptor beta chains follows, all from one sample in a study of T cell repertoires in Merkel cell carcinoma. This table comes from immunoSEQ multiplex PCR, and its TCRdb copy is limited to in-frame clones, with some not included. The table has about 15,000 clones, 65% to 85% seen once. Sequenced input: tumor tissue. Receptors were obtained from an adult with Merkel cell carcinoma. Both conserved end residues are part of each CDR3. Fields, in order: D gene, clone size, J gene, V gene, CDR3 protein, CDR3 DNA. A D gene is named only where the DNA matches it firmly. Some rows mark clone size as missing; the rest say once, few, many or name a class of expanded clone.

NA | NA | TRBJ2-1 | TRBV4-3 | CASSQVEGSGYNEQFF | TGCGCCAGCAGCCAAGTGGAAGGTTCGGGCTACAATGAGCAGTTCTTC
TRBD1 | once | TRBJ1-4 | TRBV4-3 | CASSQSGQGAIGKLFF | TGCGCCAGCAGCCAATCGGGACAGGGGGCGATTGGAAAACTGTTTTTT
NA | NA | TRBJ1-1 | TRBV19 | CASSVGFQNTEAFF | TGTGCCAGTAGTGTAGGGTTCCAGAACACTGAAGCTTTCTTT
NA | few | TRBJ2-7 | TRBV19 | CASSLTGPPYEQYF | TGTGCCAGTAGTCTGACAGGACCCCCCTACGAGCAGTACTTC
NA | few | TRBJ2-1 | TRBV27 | CASSLSAASSYNEQFF | TGTGCCAGCAGTTTATCGGCGGCGAGCTCCTACAATGAGCAGTTCTTC
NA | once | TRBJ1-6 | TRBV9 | CASSGTGTQRNPLHF | TGTGCCAGCAGCGGCACTGGGACGCAGCGAAATCCCCTCCACTTT
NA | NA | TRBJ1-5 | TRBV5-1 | CASSLDGQNQPQHF | TGCGCCAGCAGCTTGGACGGACAGAATCAGCCCCAGCATTTT
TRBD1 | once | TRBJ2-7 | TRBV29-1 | CSVEEGTGGYEQYF | TGCAGCGTTGAAGAGGGGACAGGGGGGTACGAGCAGTACTTC
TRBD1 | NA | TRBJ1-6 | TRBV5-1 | CASSLTGDSYNSPLHF | TGCGCCAGCAGCTTGACAGGGGACTCCTATAATTCACCCCTCCACTTT
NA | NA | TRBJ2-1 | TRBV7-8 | CASSSQAGTRASYNEQFF | TGTGCCAGCAGCTCCCAGGCAGGGACTCGAGCCTCCTACAATGAGCAGTTCTTC
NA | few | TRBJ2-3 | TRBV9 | CASSPGPGRGYF | TGTGCCAGCAGCCCTGGACCCGGGCGCGGGTATTTT
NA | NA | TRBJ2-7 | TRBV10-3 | CAISERGDSYEQYF | TGTGCCATCAGTGAGCGGGGGGACAGTTACGAGCAGTACTTC
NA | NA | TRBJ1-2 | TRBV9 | CASSVGQGYGYTF | TGTGCCAGCAGCGTTGGTCAGGGGTATGGCTACACCTTC
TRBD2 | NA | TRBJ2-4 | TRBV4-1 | CASSQDRSGRGIQYF | TGCGCCAGCAGCCAAGATCGCAGCGGGAGGGGCATTCAGTACTTC
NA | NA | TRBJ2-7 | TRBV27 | CASSTTYEQYF | TGTGCCAGCAGTACGACCTACGAGCAGTACTTC
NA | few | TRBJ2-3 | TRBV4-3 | CASSRTSTDTQYF | TGCGCCAGCAGCCGTACTAGCACAGATACGCAGTATTTT
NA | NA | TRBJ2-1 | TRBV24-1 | CATSETLAGVDNEQFF | TGTGCCACCAGTGAGACCCTGGCAGGGGTTGACAATGAGCAGTTCTTC
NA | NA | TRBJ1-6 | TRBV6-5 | CASSYSAGIISPLHF | TGTGCCAGCAGTTACTCGGCAGGGATAATTTCACCCCTCCACTTT
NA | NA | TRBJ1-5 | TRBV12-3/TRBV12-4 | CASSSGHNQPQHF | TGTGCCAGCAGTTCCGGGCATAATCAGCCCCAGCATTTT
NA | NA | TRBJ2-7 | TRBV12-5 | CASGLEPGLYEQYF | TGTGCTAGTGGTTTGGAACCAGGGCTTTACGAGCAGTACTTC
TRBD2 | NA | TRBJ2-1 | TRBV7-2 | CATRGTSGNKIVYNEQFF | TGTGCCACCCGAGGGACTAGCGGGAACAAGATTGTCTACAATGAGCAGTTCTTC
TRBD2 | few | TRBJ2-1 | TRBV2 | CASSTAGGRSYNEQFF | TGTGCCAGCAGTACGGCGGGAGGGCGGTCGTACAATGAGCAGTTCTTC
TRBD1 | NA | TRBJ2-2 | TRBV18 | CASSPEQGAVTGELFF | TGTGCCAGCTCACCGGAGCAGGGGGCCGTGACCGGGGAGCTGTTTTTT
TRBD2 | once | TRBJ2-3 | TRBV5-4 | CASSSSGRTDTQYF | TGTGCCAGCAGTTCTAGCGGGAGAACAGATACGCAGTATTTT
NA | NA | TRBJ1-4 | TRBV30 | CAWSQGTDEKLFF | TGTGCCTGGAGTCAGGGGACGGATGAAAAACTGTTTTTT
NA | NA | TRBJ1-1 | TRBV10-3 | CAISESRETEAFF | TGTGCCATCAGTGAGTCCCGGGAAACTGAAGCTTTCTTT
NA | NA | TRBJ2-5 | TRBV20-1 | CSASIETQYF | TGCAGTGCTAGCATAGAGACCCAGTACTTC
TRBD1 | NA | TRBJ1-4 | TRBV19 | CASSIGTGGVTEKLFF | TGTGCCAGTAGTATAGGGACAGGAGGGGTTACGGAAAAACTGTTTTTT